This TCR beta chain stems from a study of T cell responses to AZD1222 COVID-19 vaccine. General observations from the study: With dominance at 160-218 and 743-854, vaccine-associated CD4 TCRs spanned spike. Unmutated regions of variants are reportedly targeted by nearly half of spike-specific TCRs.

Sequencing was performed with immunoSEQ multiplex PCR; in TCRdb, only in-frame clones are kept and a portion is missing. The sample lists more than 100,000 clones, approximately 88% seen once, with 4% to 5.5% in the top ten. Trimming removed 1 base from V and 8 bases from J, with 14 bases in between. This CDR3 has 14 amino acids. Germline V gene lookup returns CDR1 LGHDT and CDR2 YNNKEL (reference sequence). On this clone: Its antigen is currently unknown.

This receptor was taken from an adult in good health. This chain connects TRBV3-1 (or the pseudogene TRBV3-2) to TRBJ1-2; D is undetermined. Sequencing used peripheral blood, obtained on day 0 of AZD1222 vaccination. Written as DNA, the CDR3 is TGTGCCAGCAGCCAAGGGACGGACGGCGTCGGCTACACCTTC. Amino acids: CASSQGTDGVGYTF.